The text below deals with one TCR beta chain. Its antigen remains unknown. In the PCR, 60 Vbeta and 13 Jbeta primers were used. The assay was immunoSEQ multiplex PCR, and TCRdb's table has in-frame clones only and misses some. This sample's table has 180,000 or so clones. These data come from a study of cytomegalovirus exposure and HLA in healthy donors. Study-level findings and limits: Likely technical artifact: a cluster of highly shared sequence variants.

Sequenced input: PBMCs. This TCR derives from a boy between 5 and 17 years old in good health and CMV-seronegative.

The CDR3 nucleotides read TGTGCCAGCATCCTTAGGGGGGGAGGGGGCACTGAAGCTTTCTTT. This translates into CASILRGGGGTEAFF. This chain uses TRBV6-1 with TRBJ1-1; a weak D match, TRBD1 (6 bases). Per the germline V gene, CDR1 is MNHNS and CDR2 is SASEGT. The CDR3 consists of 15 residues. The V gene lost 7 bases and the J gene lost 4 bases, with 19 bases spanning the gap.